In this sample, the clone carrying this T cell receptor (gamma chain) is large (0.1 to 1%). Within the sample, other DNA sequences also encode this same CDR3. Germline CDR1 and CDR2: VENAVY and YDSYNSRV. The CDR3 runs 13 residues. V shed 2 bases, J shed 5 bases, and the junction held 2 bases outside the gene matches. This entry comes from a study of gamma-delta chains in newborns, infants, children. Study information: Microbial exposure reportedly drives polyclonal innate γδ T cell expansion after birth.

TCRdb reran clone calling via CATT on the reads. The sample has over 1,000 gamma-chain clones, roughly 2.6% seen once. The receptor's source is a child who was a newborn, infant or young child, either healthy, febrile or measles-vaccinated (not recorded which). The sequenced material came from blood. The chain recombines TRGV8 with TRGJP1. The CDR3 DNA sequence: TGTGCCACCTGGGATAAAACTGGTTGGTTCAAGATATTT. Translation: CATWDKTGWFKIF.